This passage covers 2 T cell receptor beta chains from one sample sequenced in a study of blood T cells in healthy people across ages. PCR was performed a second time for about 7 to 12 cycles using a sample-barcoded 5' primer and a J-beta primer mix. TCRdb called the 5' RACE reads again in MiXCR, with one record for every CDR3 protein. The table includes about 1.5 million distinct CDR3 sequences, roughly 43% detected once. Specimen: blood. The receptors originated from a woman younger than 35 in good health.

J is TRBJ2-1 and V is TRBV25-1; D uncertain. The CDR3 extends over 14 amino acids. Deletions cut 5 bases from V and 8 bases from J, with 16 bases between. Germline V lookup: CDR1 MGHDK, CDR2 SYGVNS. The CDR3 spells CASSLANPWDEQFF. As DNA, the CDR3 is TGTGCCAGCAGTTTGGCCAATCCATGGGATGAGCAGTTCTTC.

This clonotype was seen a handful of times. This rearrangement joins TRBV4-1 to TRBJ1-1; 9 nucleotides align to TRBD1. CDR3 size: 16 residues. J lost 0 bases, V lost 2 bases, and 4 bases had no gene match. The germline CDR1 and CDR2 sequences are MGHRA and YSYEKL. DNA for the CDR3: TGCGCCAGCAGCCAAACCGGGACAGGGATGAACACTGAAGCTTTCTTT. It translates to CASSQTGTGMNTEAFF.